What follows are 16 T cell receptor beta chains derived from one specimen sequenced in a study of CD8+ T cells in alopecia areata. As to treatment: oral pan-JAK inhibitor, 5-10 mg twice daily. cDNA serving as the sequencing template came from extracted, reverse transcribed RNA. Using immunoSEQ multiplex PCR, the repertoire was profiled, and TCRdb retains in-frame clones only, with some absent. The sample consists of 150,000 to 200,000 clones, roughly 60% of them appearing once. Sequenced here: CD4+ T cells sorted from blood, sampled at week 24, from a patient treated with tofacitinib. The source of these receptors is a human donor with alopecia areata.

The chain uses TRBV2 and TRBJ1-2; D call uncertain. Trimming took 3 bases from V and 8 from J, leaving 10 bases between them. The CDR3 runs to 12 residues. Germline values: CDR1 SNHLY, CDR2 FYNNEI. CDR3 sequence: CASSDEGGGYTF. The CDR3 DNA is TGTGCCAGCAGTGACGAGGGAGGCGGCTACACCTTC.

J is TRBJ1-1 and V is TRBV5-1; unclear D gene. Trimming pared 3 bases from V and 5 bases from J, leaving 20 bases between. This CDR3 comprises 16 residues. The V gene's germline CDR1 is SGHRS and CDR2 YFSETQ. CDR3 coding DNA: TGCGCCAGCAGCTCTATGACGTCTGGAGTTGGTACTGAAGCTTTCTTT. Translating it yields CASSSMTSGVGTEAFF.

The rearrangement joins TRBV2 to TRBJ2-6; tentatively, D is TRBD1 (5 bases). This CDR3 spans 15 amino acids. V lost 4 bases, J lost 3 bases, and 10 bases lay in between. Germline CDR1 reads SNHLY; CDR2 reads FYNNEI. As DNA, the CDR3 is TGTGCCAGCAGTGTAGGGGTGAATGGGGCCAACGTCCTGACTTTC. This sequence encodes CASSVGVNGANVLTF.

Comment on this clone: The sample carries other DNA sequences with the same CDR3. The chain links TRBV7-2 to TRBJ2-2, with D hard to call. V was shortened by 3 bases and J by 2 bases, with 1 base between the two germline ends. Germline V CDR1 and CDR2: SGHTA, FQGNSA. There are 12 residues in the CDR3. Here the CDR3 DNA reads TGTGCCAGCAGCTTTAACACCGGGGAGCTGTTTTTT. This sequence encodes CASSFNTGELFF. Supplemented by reference TRBV7-2 and TRBJ2-2, the full variable domain reads GAGVSQSPSNKVTEKGKDVELRCDPISGHTALYWYRQSLGQGLEFLIYFQGNSAPDKSGLPSDRFSAERTGGSVSTLTIQRTQQEDSAVYLCASSFNTGELFFGEGSRLTVL.

The chain's CDR3 is CSVSGYGDNEQFF. CDR3 DNA sequence: TGCAGCGTTTCGGGGTACGGGGACAATGAGCAGTTCTTC. This chain links TRBV29-1 with TRBJ2-1, with D possibly matching TRBD2 (5 bases). CDR1 SQVTM and CDR2 ANQGSEA come from the germline V gene. Trimming removed 5 bases from V and 5 bases from J, with 13 bases in between. The CDR3 is made up of 13 amino acids.

The J gene is TRBJ1-1, the V gene TRBV2; D not resolved. The CDR3 is 12 amino acids. Germline assignment: CDR1 SNHLY and CDR2 FYNNEI. V was trimmed by 6 bases and J by 8 bases, leaving 13 bases between them. The CDR3 bases are TGTGCCAGCAGGGCCCTAGGGCAGGAAGCTTTCTTT. Translated, it gives CASRALGQEAFF.

The genes are TRBV5-1 and TRBJ2-5, with D possibly matching TRBD1 (6 bases). The CDR3 has 15 residues. From germline, CDR1 is SGHRS and CDR2 YFSETQ. Trimming removed 4 bases from V and 2 bases from J, with 15 bases in between. CDR3: CASSIPTGNQETQYF. The CDR3 bases are TGCGCCAGCAGCATACCGACAGGAAATCAAGAGACCCAGTACTTC.

The genes are TRBV30 and TRBJ1-1; 7 bases align to TRBD1. The V gene's germline CDR1 is GTSNPN and CDR2 SVGIG (reference sequence). This CDR3 is built from 12 residues. V trimming: 5 bases; J trimming: 4 bases; junction bases outside the gene matches: 4. The CDR3 loop reads CAWDRVITEAFF. The CDR3 DNA is TGTGCCTGGGACAGGGTTATCACTGAAGCTTTCTTT.

The rearrangement uses TRBV10-3 and TRBJ2-5; the match to TRBD1 covers 7 bases. CDR3 length: 14 residues. V was clipped by 5 bases and J by 2 bases; unmatched bases: 5. Germline V gives CDR1 ENHRY, CDR2 SYGVKD. CDR3 loop: CAISSTTGQETQYF. The CDR3 DNA sequence: TGTGCCATCAGTTCTACGACAGGGCAAGAGACCCAGTACTTC.

The chain links TRBV5-1 to TRBJ2-2; no firm D call. This CDR3 is built from 15 residues. V was shortened by 1 base and J by 6 bases, with 13 bases between the two germline ends. Germline values: CDR1 SGHRS, CDR2 YFSETQ. The CDR3 sequence is CASSLLGHEAGELFF. DNA of the CDR3: TGCGCCAGCAGCTTGTTGGGCCATGAGGCCGGGGAGCTGTTTTTT.

In DNA form, the CDR3 reads TGTGCCAGCACGACGAGCAGCCACATGAAAGCTTTCTTT. Translated, it gives CASTTSSHMKAFF. The gene calls are TRBV25-1 and TRBJ1-1, with D unclear. The CDR3 contains 13 residues. The V gene's germline CDR1 is MGHDK and CDR2 SYGVNS. V gave up 7 bases and J gave up 9 bases, with 18 bases separating them.

The genes are TRBV5-6 and TRBJ2-2; D remains unclear. CDR3 length: 15 residues. Trimming removed 4 bases from V and 2 bases from J, with 12 bases in between. CDR1 and CDR2 from the germline V gene are SGHDT and YYEEEE. The CDR3 loop reads CASSRSGFNTGELFF. CDR3 DNA: TGTGCCAGCAGCCGGAGTGGTTTTAACACCGGGGAGCTGTTTTTT.

V is TRBV2 and J is TRBJ2-1; 8 nucleotides agree with TRBD2. The ends lost 5 bases at V and 6 bases at J; junction bases unmatched: 12. This CDR3 has 16 residues. CDR1 and CDR2 from the germline V gene are SNHLY and FYNNEI. The CDR3 sequence: CASSPPGLGISNEQFF. The CDR3 coding sequence is TGTGCCAGCAGTCCTCCGGGACTAGGAATTAGCAATGAGCAGTTCTTC.

This clone has more than one count but fewer than ten. V gene TRBV30 combines with J gene TRBJ2-2; D possibly uses TRBD1 or TRBD2 (5 bases each). The V and J ends lost 0 bases and 7 bases respectively, with 12 bases between them. The CDR3 loop spans 14 amino acids. Germline V gives CDR1 GTSNPN, CDR2 SVGIG (reference sequence). The CDR3 region is CAWSVRGENGELFF. CDR3 sequence (DNA): TGTGCCTGGAGTGTAAGAGGGGAAAACGGGGAGCTGTTTTTT.

The DNA of the CDR3 is TGTGCCTGGAACCGGGACTACTCAGATACGCAGTATTTT. This codes for CAWNRDYSDTQYF. The chain couples TRBV30 to TRBJ2-3, with 7 bases fitting TRBD2. J gave up 4 bases and V 4 bases, and 5 bases lay outside the gene matches. Germline V gives CDR1 GTSNPN, CDR2 SVGIG (reference sequence). This CDR3 has 13 residues.

V usage is TRBV28 and J usage is TRBJ2-7; no clear D gene. The germline V and J ends were trimmed by 5 bases and 4 bases, with 3 bases remaining between them. This CDR3 has 10 residues. Germline V gives CDR1 MDHEN, CDR2 SYDVKM. In DNA form, the CDR3 reads TGTGCCAGCAGTGGTTACGAGCAGTACTTC. This translates into CASSGYEQYF.